Listed here are 8 T cell receptor beta chains from one sample, sequenced in a study of long-term antiretroviral therapy in people with HIV. Researchers ran immunoSEQ v3.0 at survey level. Libraries were prepared by immunoSEQ multiplex PCR; TCRdb keeps only in-frame clonotypes and omits some of them. Of about 35,000 clones in the sample, 85% to 95% were seen once. The input for sequencing was unsorted PBMCs, taken 4.1 years after starting antiretroviral therapy. The receptors stem from a woman in her forties or fifties with HIV.

This sequence joins TRBV7-3 and TRBJ2-3; D possibly uses TRBD1 or TRBD2 (6 bases each). CDR1 and CDR2 (germline): SGHTA, FQGTGA. V was pared by 4 bases and J by 1 base, with 18 bases between. CDR3 length: 17 amino acids. CDR3 in amino acids: CASSSGAPGSGTDTQYF. The CDR3, as DNA: TGTGCCAGCAGCTCGGGGGCCCCAGGGAGTGGCACAGATACGCAGTATTTT.

The CDR3 DNA is TGTGCCAGCCGACTTGTCTACGAGCAGTACTTC. Translated, it gives CASRLVYEQYF. The J gene is TRBJ2-7, the V gene TRBV18; D is unclear. V lost 8 bases, J lost 3 bases, and 8 bases lay in between. The CDR3 loop spans 11 amino acids. Germline assignment: CDR1 KGHSH and CDR2 LQKENI.

The V call is TRBV25-1, the J call TRBJ2-7; 9 positions match TRBD1. Per the germline V gene, CDR1 is MGHDK and CDR2 is SYGVNS. V lost 1 base to trimming and J lost 6 bases; unmatched junction nucleotides: 4. This CDR3 comprises 14 residues. The CDR3, as DNA: TGTGCCAGCAGTGAATGGCAGACAGGGGGCGAGCAGTACTTC. Protein sequence: CASSEWQTGGEQYF.

On this clone itself: The same CDR3 can be traced to other DNA sequences in this sample. In DNA form, the CDR3 reads TGTGCCAGCAGCTTTACAGGGGGGGAGACCCAGTACTTC. Translating gives CASSFTGGETQYF. This chain connects TRBV7-3 to TRBJ2-5; 8 bases map to TRBD1. In germline, CDR1 is SGHTA, CDR2 FQGTGA. The CDR3 runs 13 residues. V dropped 3 bases and J dropped 5; count of bases not matched to a gene: 2.

This clone was seen a few times. This chain links TRBV7-2 with TRBJ1-2; D not certain. CDR3 length equals 14 residues. Germline-derived CDR1 and CDR2 are SGHTA and FQGNSA. V lost 7 bases, J lost 0 bases, and 12 bases lay in between. The CDR3 region is CASIPSHSNYGYTF. CDR3 nucleotides: TGTGCCAGCATTCCTTCACACTCTAACTATGGCTACACCTTC.

J is TRBJ2-1 and V is TRBV9; D not certain. The CDR3 has 14 amino acids. V lost 7 bases and J lost 0, with 11 bases in between. Germline V CDR1 and CDR2: SGDLS, YYNGEE. The CDR3 sequence: CASGTGSSYNEQFF. CDR3 nucleotide sequence: TGTGCCAGCGGCACGGGTAGCTCCTACAATGAGCAGTTCTTC.

The rearrangement links TRBV2 to TRBJ1-6, with D uncertain. The CDR3 consists of 15 residues. The germline gives CDR1 SNHLY, CDR2 FYNNEI. The V gene lost 6 bases and the J gene lost 0 bases, with 9 bases spanning the gap. The CDR3 DNA follows: TGTGCCAGCAGGACGGAGAGCTCCTATAATTCACCCCTCCACTTT. It codes for CASRTESSYNSPLHF.

The sample holds one count of this clone. The chain has TRBV6-5 and TRBJ1-4; 7 bases line up with TRBD1. J was trimmed by 4 bases and V by 0 bases; bases with no gene match: 2. CDR1 is MNHEY and CDR2 is SVGAGI in the germline V gene. The CDR3 loop spans 15 amino acids. The CDR3 spells CASSYSQGINEKLFF. CDR3 nucleotides: TGTGCCAGCAGTTACTCACAGGGGATTAATGAAAAACTGTTTTTT.